Presented here are 5 T cell receptor beta chains from one specimen sequenced in a study of identical twins. Each CDR3 protein is one row after TCRdb ran MiXCR on the 5' RACE reads. The table records some 1,700,000 distinct CDR3 sequences, more than 30% of them present only once. The sample taken for sequencing was cord blood. The receptors come from a newborn girl in good health.

This clonotype was seen only a few times. The chain uses TRBV20-1 and TRBJ2-1, with 8 bases matching TRBD2. This CDR3 has 17 residues. CDR1 is DFQATT, CDR2 SNEGSKA, per germline (reference sequence). The J segment lost 6 bases and the V segment lost 0 bases, leaving 13 bases of the junction unmatched. DNA of the CDR3: TGCAGTGCTAGAGATACCGATGGACTAGCACTTGGCAATGAGCAGTTCTTC. Translated: CSARDTDGLALGNEQFF.

This rearrangement joins TRBV2 to TRBJ2-3; no reliable D call. This CDR3 is built from 14 residues. The germline V gene encodes CDR1 SNHLY and CDR2 FYNNEI. The V gene lost 6 bases and the J gene lost 1 base, with 11 bases spanning the gap. CDR3: CASRPYWGTDTQYF. The CDR3 DNA is TGTGCCAGCAGACCTTACTGGGGCACAGATACGCAGTATTTT.

A few counts support this clonotype. The J gene is TRBJ1-1, the V gene TRBV7-9, with 7 bases aligning to TRBD1. The CDR3 runs to 14 residues. Unmatched junction bases numbered 4, after V lost 2 bases and J lost 4 bases. Per the germline V gene, CDR1 is SEHNR and CDR2 is FQNEAQ (reference sequence). CDR3 region: CASSLRSGGTEAFF. CDR3 bases: TGTGCCAGCAGCTTAAGATCAGGGGGCACTGAAGCTTTCTTT. Together with reference TRBV7-9 and TRBJ1-1, the CDR3 gives the full variable domain: DTGVSQNPRHKITKRGQNVTFRCDPISEHNRLYWYRQTLGQGPEFLTYFQNEAQLEKSRLLSDRFSAERPKGSFSTLEIQRTEQGDSAMYLCASSLRSGGTEAFFGQGTRLTVV.

This clonotype was counted at least ten times. The chain has TRBV5-1 and TRBJ2-5; D possibly corresponds to TRBD1 (6 bases). Germline-derived CDR1 and CDR2 are SGHRS and YFSETQ. This CDR3 is 13 amino acids long. Deletions cut 4 bases from V and 2 bases from J, with 9 bases between. The chain's CDR3 is CASSIGQQETQYF. CDR3 bases: TGCGCCAGCAGCATCGGACAGCAAGAGACCCAGTACTTC. Full variable domain (outside the CDR3, taken from reference TRBV5-1 and TRBJ2-5): KAGVTQTPRYLIKTRGQQVTLSCSPISGHRSVSWYQQTPGQGLQFLFEYFSETQRNKGNFPGRFSGRQFSNSRSEMNVSTLELGDSALYLCASSIGQQETQYFGPGTRLLVL.

This clonotype turned up a few times. V is TRBV27 and J is TRBJ2-7; the D is unclear. With 6 bases removed from V and 0 bases from J, the gap between germline ends came to 15 bases. The length of the CDR3 is 15 residues. CDR1 and CDR2 from the germline V gene are MNHEY and SMNVEV (reference sequence). As DNA, the CDR3 is TGTGCCAGCAGACGGACGGCCGATAGCTCCTACGAGCAGTACTTC. Translating gives CASRRTADSSYEQYF.